The rows below give T cell receptor beta chains drawn from one sample of a study of cytomegalovirus exposure and HLA in healthy donors. Method: immunoSEQ multiplex PCR; TCRdb's copy keeps in-frame clones and lacks some. In the table there are approximately 110,000 clones, about 76% of which are singletons. The specimen was PBMCs. The receptor set was obtained from a man aged 40-49 years in good health and CMV-seronegative. The CDR3 runs from the conserved cysteine through the conserved F or W. Fields, in order: D gene, V gene, J gene, clone size, CDR3 protein, CDR3 DNA. The D gene is left open where the match is weak. Some rows mark clone size as missing; the rest say once, few, many or name a class of expanded clone.

TRBD1	TRBV6-1	TRBJ2-5	.	CASNQHPGQQETQYF	TGTGCCAGCAATCAACACCCGGGACAGCAAGAGACCCAGTACTTC
.	TRBV11-2	TRBJ1-1	.	CASSFGLGGLNTEAFF	TGTGCCAGCAGCTTTGGTCTCGGGGGGCTGAACACTGAAGCTTTCTTT
.	TRBV27	TRBJ1-6	.	CASSLLRQKTSPLHF	TGTGCCAGCAGTTTGCTTAGACAGAAGACTTCACCCCTCCACTTT
TRBD1	TRBV5-4	TRBJ1-1	few	CASSLESQGPFF	TGTGCCAGCAGCTTAGAGTCACAGGGGCCTTTCTTT
.	TRBV19	TRBJ2-2	.	CASSTSYSNTGELFF	TGTGCCAGTAGTACCTCGTACTCGAACACCGGGGAGCTGTTTTTT
TRBD1	TRBV4-2	TRBJ2-4	.	CASSQEAGGLNIQYF	TGTGCCAGCAGCCAAGAGGCAGGGGGCCTAAACATTCAGTACTTC
.	TRBV10-3	TRBJ1-1	.	CAIRGHSNTEAFF	TGTGCCATCAGGGGACATTCGAACACTGAAGCTTTCTTT
.	TRBV7-9	TRBJ1-4	.	CASSLEFSFGGRNEKLFF	TGTGCCAGCAGCTTAGAGTTCTCATTCGGGGGACGGAATGAAAAACTGTTTTTT
TRBD1	TRBV4-2	TRBJ1-2	.	CASSPNRGDGYTF	TGTGCCAGCAGCCCAAACAGGGGCGATGGCTACACCTTC
.	TRBV21-1	TRBJ1-5	few	CASRRNQPQHF	TGTGCCAGCCGTCGGAATCAGCCCCAGCATTTT
.	TRBV5-1	TRBJ1-1	.	CASSGGRLNTEAFF	TGCGCCAGCAGCGGAGGACGGTTGAACACTGAAGCTTTCTTT
.	TRBV6-5	TRBJ2-5	few	CASNRAGLYQETQYF	TGTGCCAGCAACAGGGCAGGGCTGTACCAAGAGACCCAGTACTTC
TRBD1	TRBV2	TRBJ2-3	.	CASRGQGATDTQYF	TGTGCCAGCAGGGGACAGGGGGCCACAGATACGCAGTATTTT
.	TRBV7-9	TRBJ2-5	once	CASRMLDGRETQYF	TGTGCCAGCAGGATGTTGGATGGGAGAGAGACCCAGTACTTC
TRBD1	TRBV5-1	TRBJ1-1	.	CASSLDGTGVTEAFF	TGCGCCAGCAGCTTGGATGGGACAGGGGTCACTGAAGCTTTCTTT
.	TRBV6-5	TRBJ2-3	once	CASMGTFSTDTQYF	TGTGCCAGCATGGGCACCTTTAGCACAGATACGCAGTATTTT
.	TRBV7-2	TRBJ2-2	.	CASSASPGTGELFF	TGTGCCAGCAGCGCGTCGCCGGGCACCGGGGAGCTGTTTTTT
TRBD1	TRBV7-9	TRBJ1-2	.	CAGSPQTGGLNYGYTF	TGTGCCGGCAGCCCCCAGACAGGGGGGCTAAACTATGGCTACACCTTC
.	TRBV5-1	TRBJ2-7	.	CASSLGAASYEQYF	TGCGCCAGCAGCTTGGGGGCAGCCTCCTACGAGCAGTACTTC
.	TRBV6-5	TRBJ2-1	few	CASSYGAGNSYNEQFF	TGTGCCAGCAGTTACGGTGCAGGGAACTCCTACAATGAGCAGTTCTTC
TRBD1	TRBV7-2	TRBJ1-5	.	CASSPGQGAKQPQHF	TGTGCCAGCAGCCCCGGACAGGGGGCCAAACAGCCCCAGCATTTT
TRBD2	TRBV6-5	TRBJ2-3	.	CASSPGGSTDTQYF	TGTGCCAGCAGCCCCGGGGGGAGCACAGATACGCAGTATTTT
.	TRBV5-1	TRBJ2-3	few	CASSWVASSTDTQYF	TGCGCCAGCAGCTGGGTAGCTTCTAGCACAGATACGCAGTATTTT
.	TRBV4-3	TRBJ2-7	once	CASSQDWLQGSYEQYF	TGCGCCAGCAGCCAAGATTGGCTACAGGGTTCGTACGAGCAGTACTTC
.	TRBV5-4	TRBJ1-2	few	CASSLVGTNYGYPF	TGTGCCAGCAGCTTGGTTGGGACTAACTATGGCTACCCCTTC
TRBD2	TRBV10-3	TRBJ2-1	.	CAISEPGLAGEQFF	TGTGCCATCAGTGAGCCGGGACTAGCGGGGGAGCAGTTCTTC
.	TRBV7-6	TRBJ1-3	.	CASSPETVSGNTIYF	TGTGCCAGCAGCCCCGAGACAGTCTCTGGAAACACCATATATTTT
.	TRBV27	TRBJ2-2	.	CASSLSIGVEAGELFF	TGTGCCAGCAGTTTATCGATTGGGGTGGAGGCCGGGGAGCTGTTTTTT
TRBD2	TRBV14	TRBJ2-7	.	CASSWTSGTYEQYF	TGTGCCAGCAGCTGGACTAGCGGGACCTACGAGCAGTACTTC